Listed here are 31 T cell receptor beta chains from one sample, sequenced in a study of cytotoxic CD8 clonotypes in ibrutinib-treated CLL. Libraries were prepared by immunoSEQ multiplex PCR; TCRdb keeps only in-frame clonotypes and omits some of them. The sample consists of hundreds of thousands of clones, 70% of them appearing once. This material consisted of PBMCs, taken after 24 months of ibrutinib treatment. The receptors here all came from a human donor with chronic lymphocytic leukemia.

CDR3 sequence: CASSFWTGEKLFF. The CDR3 DNA reads TGTGCCAGCAGCTTCTGGACGGGTGAAAAACTGTTTTTT. This chain links TRBV7-2 with TRBJ1-4; D gene uncertain. This CDR3 has 13 amino acids. V was trimmed by 3 bases and J by 7 bases, leaving 9 bases between them. Germline CDR1 is SGHTA and CDR2 is FQGNSA.

The CDR3 loop reads CASSTRGSVGYTF. The DNA of the CDR3 is TGTGCCAGCAGTACTAGGGGGTCTGTCGGCTACACCTTC. The chain couples TRBV28 to TRBJ1-2; tentatively, D is TRBD1 (6 bases). Trimming cost V 5 bases and J 8 bases, with 15 bases left between them. Germline CDR1 and CDR2: MDHEN and SYDVKM. The CDR3 covers 13 residues.

The CDR3 loop reads CASAAQGSFEQYF. The CDR3 coding sequence is TGTGCCAGTGCTGCCCAAGGGTCGTTCGAGCAGTACTTC. The rearrangement joins TRBV19 to TRBJ2-7; D is ambiguous. CDR3 size: 13 residues. Between the trimmed V and J ends, which lost 8 bases and 6 bases, there was a span of 17 bases. In germline, CDR1 is LNHDA, CDR2 SQIVND (reference sequence). Drawing the rest from reference TRBV19 and TRBJ2-7, the complete variable domain is DGGITQSPKYLFRKEGQNVTLSCEQNLNHDAMYWYRQDPGQGLRLIYYSQIVNDFQKGDIAEGYSVSREKKESFPLTVTSAQKNPTAFYLCASAAQGSFEQYFGPGTRLTVT.

The sample holds a few counts of this clone. The chain joins TRBV28 to TRBJ2-1; 8 bases match TRBD1. V dropped 6 bases and J dropped 7; count of bases not matched to a gene: 20. Per germline, CDR1 MDHEN and CDR2 SYDVKM. This CDR3 is built from 18 residues. CDR3 sequence: CASRSGTGTFLGLNEQFF. The CDR3 nucleotides read TGTGCCAGCAGATCCGGGACAGGAACATTTTTAGGGCTTAATGAGCAGTTCTTC.

This chain links TRBV11-2 with TRBJ2-7, with D perhaps matching TRBD2 (6 bases). The germline V and J ends were trimmed by 2 bases and 3 bases, with 20 bases remaining between them. This CDR3 is built from 17 residues. Germline assignment: CDR1 SGHAT and CDR2 FQNNGV. In DNA form, the CDR3 reads TGTGCCAGCAGCTTAAATAGGGGAGGAAGCGAGCTCTACGAGCAGTACTTC. As protein: CASSLNRGGSELYEQYF.

Concerning this clone itself: This sample also contains other DNA sequences that code for the same CDR3. The J gene is TRBJ2-7, the V gene TRBV18, with a weak D call TRBD2 (6 bases). Trimming cost V 3 bases and J 7 bases, with 7 bases left between them. CDR3 size: 11 residues. Germline lookup yields CDR1 KGHSH and CDR2 LQKENI. The CDR3 DNA is TGTGCCAGCTCACCGGGGACTGAGCAGTACTTC. Amino acid sequence: CASSPGTEQYF.

The chain uses TRBV15 and TRBJ1-4; possibly TRBD1 for D (6 bases). V lost 1 base and J lost 4, with 13 bases in between. The CDR3 has 16 residues. Germline values: CDR1 LNHNV, CDR2 YYDKDF (reference sequence). The chain's CDR3 is CATSRVVTGGNEKLFF. CDR3 in DNA: TGTGCCACCAGCAGAGTGGTGACAGGCGGTAATGAAAAACTGTTTTTT.

Here the CDR3 reads CASSSGTTPNEKLFF. The CDR3 nucleotides are TGTGCCAGCAGTTCAGGGACTACTCCTAATGAAAAACTGTTTTTT. This chain connects TRBV14 to TRBJ1-4; the D gene is possibly TRBD1 (5 bases). Per the germline V gene, CDR1 is SGHDN and CDR2 is FVKESK. This CDR3 has 15 residues. Trimming shortened V by 6 bases and J by 3 bases, and 14 bases separated the two germline ends.

This clone was seen more than once but under ten times. The rearrangement links TRBV6-5 to TRBJ1-1; D is possibly TRBD1 (6 bases). V lost 3 bases and J 0 bases, leaving 11 bases between the germline ends. This CDR3 region has 15 residues. Germline lookup yields CDR1 MNHEY and CDR2 SVGAGI. CDR3 sequence (DNA): TGTGCCAGCAGTTATAGGGGGGCCGTGAACACTGAAGCTTTCTTT. This codes for CASSYRGAVNTEAFF.

V and J are TRBV28 and TRBJ2-7; 8 bases align to TRBD2. The ends lost 4 bases at V and 3 bases at J; junction bases unmatched: 5. Germline assignment: CDR1 MDHEN and CDR2 SYDVKM. The length of the CDR3 is 14 residues. Written as DNA, the CDR3 is TGTGCCAGCAGTTCGACTAGCGTAGTCTACGAGCAGTACTTC. Protein product: CASSSTSVVYEQYF.

This clone was found a few times. CDR3 residues: CAIKSRSNTEAFF. In DNA, the CDR3 is TGTGCCATAAAGTCCAGGTCGAACACTGAAGCTTTCTTT. The V gene is TRBV6-5, the J gene TRBJ1-1; D call uncertain. The CDR3 is made up of 13 amino acids. Trimming removed 10 bases from V and 1 base from J, with 13 bases in between. Germline V gives CDR1 MNHEY, CDR2 SVGAGI.

The chain is built from TRBV14 and TRBJ2-3, with a weak D call TRBD2 (5 bases). Germline CDR1 reads SGHDN; CDR2 reads FVKESK. This CDR3 comprises 13 residues. V was shortened by 7 bases and J by 2 bases, with 10 bases between the two germline ends. This chain's CDR3 is CASMSRDTDTQYF. For the CDR3, the DNA is TGTGCCAGCATGTCCCGGGACACAGATACGCAGTATTTT. Looking up the rest from reference TRBV14 and TRBJ2-3 gives the full variable domain: EAGVTQFPSHSVIEKGQTVTLRCDPISGHDNLYWYRRVMGKEIKFLLHFVKESKQDESGMPNNRFLAERTGGTYSTLKVQPAELEDSGVYFCASMSRDTDTQYFGPGTRLTVL.

The chain carries TRBV27 and TRBJ2-1; 9 bases are shared with TRBD2. Per germline, CDR1 MNHEY and CDR2 SMNVEV (reference sequence). The V gene end was trimmed by 0 bases and the J gene end by 4 bases; junction bases not matched to a gene: 1. The CDR3 totals 15 residues. CDR3 sequence reads: CASSLSTSGYNEQFF. The CDR3 DNA reads TGTGCCAGCAGTTTATCGACTAGCGGATACAATGAGCAGTTCTTC.

The chain's CDR3 is CASSAGPGGSYEQYF. CDR3 in DNA: TGTGCCAGCAGCGCAGGACCAGGGGGCAGCTACGAGCAGTACTTC. The rearrangement joins TRBV9 to TRBJ2-7, with TRBD1 matching over 8 bases. CDR3 size: 15 residues. The germline V gene has CDR1 SGDLS and CDR2 YYNGEE. The ends lost 3 bases at V and 3 bases at J; junction bases unmatched: 8.

The CDR3 region is CATHLGTANYGYTF. As DNA, the CDR3 is TGTGCCACCCACCTAGGGACAGCGAACTATGGCTACACCTTC. The genes are TRBV10-3 and TRBJ1-2; 7 bases map to TRBD1. V shed 10 bases, J shed 2 bases, and the junction held 10 bases outside the gene matches. The germline V gene has CDR1 ENHRY and CDR2 SYGVKD. This CDR3 is built from 14 residues.

Only one count was recorded for this clone. The chain recombines TRBV28 with TRBJ2-7, with TRBD1 matching over 8 bases. CDR3 size: 16 residues. V shed 3 bases and J 0 bases; nucleotides not matched to a gene: 7. Germline-derived CDR1 and CDR2 are MDHEN and SYDVKM. Written as DNA, the CDR3 is TGTGCCAGCAGTTTCACAGGGGGACGGAGCTCCTACGAGCAGTACTTC. Its protein product is CASSFTGGRSSYEQYF.

The rearrangement uses TRBV29-1 and TRBJ2-5, with D uncertain. Deletions cut 5 bases from V and 0 bases from J, with 7 bases between. Germline V gene sequence: CDR1 SQVTM, CDR2 ANQGSEA. This CDR3 contains 12 residues. The CDR3 region has the DNA TGCAGCGTTCTCCTCAACCAAGAGACCCAGTACTTC. This gives the protein CSVLLNQETQYF.

This clone was observed many times. The J gene is TRBJ2-7, the V gene TRBV10-3, with D perhaps given as TRBD1 or TRBD2 (5 bases each). Trimming removed 6 bases at V and 9 bases at J, with 15 bases between. From germline, CDR1 is ENHRY and CDR2 SYGVKD. The CDR3 spans 12 residues. In DNA form, the CDR3 reads TGTGCCATCAGCGGGGCGGGCGGGCCGCAGTACTTC. It yields the protein CAISGAGGPQYF.

The chain is built from TRBV18 and TRBJ2-7, with D tentatively TRBD2 (5 bases). Germline CDR1 is KGHSH and CDR2 is LQKENI. There are 14 residues in the CDR3. Trimming pared 0 bases from V and 2 bases from J, leaving 8 bases between. This chain's CDR3 is CASSPPPGTYEQYF. The CDR3 DNA reads as TGTGCCAGCTCACCACCGCCGGGGACCTACGAGCAGTACTTC.

Only one count was recorded for this clone. The gene calls are TRBV30 and TRBJ1-4, with 7 bases lining up with TRBD1. The V gene's germline CDR1 is GTSNPN and CDR2 SVGIG (reference sequence). This CDR3 spans 16 amino acids. J lost 4 bases, V lost 4 bases, and 12 bases had no gene match. The CDR3 protein is CAWMGDPGTVNEKLFF. The CDR3 DNA follows: TGTGCCTGGATGGGGGATCCAGGGACAGTTAATGAAAAACTGTTTTTT.

There are a few counts of this clone. The chain uses TRBV4-2 and TRBJ2-1; unclear D gene. Germline V gene sequence: CDR1 LGHNA, CDR2 YNFKEQ. V shed 1 base and J shed 5 bases, with 3 bases lying between them. The CDR3 is 12 amino acids. The CDR3 DNA reads as TGTGCCAGCAGCCAAGCGAACAATGAGCAGTTCTTC. This encodes CASSQANNEQFF.

This clone turned up a few times. The chain uses TRBV11-3 and TRBJ2-1; 10 bases are a match to TRBD2. The junction had 2 bases not matched to a gene; V was cut back by 4 bases and J by 2 bases. CDR3 length: 15 amino acids. CDR1 is SGHNT, CDR2 YENEEA, per germline. CDR3 nucleotide sequence: TGTGCCAGCAGCTCAACTAGCGGGACCTACAATGAGCAGTTCTTC. Protein sequence: CASSSTSGTYNEQFF.

This clone appeared a single time. This chain joins TRBV25-1 and TRBJ1-4, with 7 bases fitting TRBD1. V lost 4 bases, J lost 5 bases, and 7 bases stayed unmatched. This CDR3 has 15 residues. Germline assignment: CDR1 MGHDK and CDR2 SYGVNS. The CDR3 loop reads CASSADRVGNEKLFF. CDR3 sequence (DNA): TGTGCCAGCAGTGCTGACAGGGTCGGCAATGAAAAACTGTTTTTT.

This clone came up once. The genes are TRBV2 and TRBJ2-3; D remains unclear. Per germline, CDR1 SNHLY and CDR2 FYNNEI. This CDR3 region has 13 residues. Between the trimmed V and J ends, which lost 6 bases and 3 bases, there was a span of 10 bases. The CDR3 loop reads CASRQHATDTQYF. The CDR3 DNA reads as TGTGCCAGCAGGCAGCACGCAACAGATACGCAGTATTTT. The whole variable domain, remainder taken from reference TRBV2 and TRBJ2-3, is EPEVTQTPSHQVTQMGQEVILRCVPISNHLYFYWYRQILGQKVEFLVSFYNNEISEKSEIFDDQFSVERPDGSNFTLKIRSTKLEDSAMYFCASRQHATDTQYFGPGTRLTVL.

The chain is built from TRBV28 and TRBJ2-1; D is possibly TRBD2 (6 bases). The CDR3 is 14 amino acids. The germline V gene encodes CDR1 MDHEN and CDR2 SYDVKM. V gave up 7 bases and J gave up 3 bases, with 13 bases separating them. DNA of the CDR3: TGTGCCAGCACCATCGGACTATTCTACAATGAGCAGTTCTTC. This codes for CASTIGLFYNEQFF.

Only one count was recorded for this clone. CDR3 sequence (DNA): TGTGCCAGCAGCTTATTTCCAGAAACAGATACGCAGTATTTT. Protein product: CASSLFPETDTQYF. The gene calls are TRBV7-3 and TRBJ2-3; D is uncertain. Germline CDR1 is SGHTA and CDR2 is FQGTGA. The CDR3 runs to 14 residues. Trimming pared 2 bases from V and 3 bases from J, leaving 9 bases between.

This rearrangement joins TRBV29-1 to TRBJ2-1; 12 bases are a match to TRBD2. The CDR3 totals 16 residues. Trimming took 6 bases from V and 7 from J; bases not matched to a gene: 13. Germline V lookup: CDR1 SQVTM, CDR2 ANQGSEA. In nucleotides, the CDR3 is TGCAGCGTCCTAAAGACCCTGACTAGCGGGAGTAATGAGCAGTTCTTC. Translated, it gives CSVLKTLTSGSNEQFF.

V and J are TRBV15 and TRBJ2-1; D unresolved. This CDR3 has 15 residues. V was cut by 0 bases and J by 3 bases, with 9 bases left in between. Per the germline V gene, CDR1 is LNHNV and CDR2 is YYDKDF (reference sequence). The DNA for the CDR3 is TGTGCCACCAGCAGAGATCCGAACTTCTACAATGAGCAGTTCTTC. Its protein is CATSRDPNFYNEQFF.

The chain has TRBV30 and TRBJ2-7; 7 nucleotides align to TRBD2. Germline V gene lookup returns CDR1 GTSNPN and CDR2 SVGIG (reference sequence). V lost 2 bases, J lost 6 bases, and 7 bases stayed unmatched. The CDR3 covers 13 residues. In DNA form, the CDR3 reads TGTGCCTGGAGTTCGCGGGAGTCGGGCGAGCAGTACTTC. Translation: CAWSSRESGEQYF.

This clone has only a few counts. The chain combines TRBV10-3 with TRBJ2-7, with D unresolved. The CDR3 runs 11 residues. V lost 7 bases and J 0 bases, leaving 4 bases between the germline ends. Germline V gene sequence: CDR1 ENHRY, CDR2 SYGVKD. CDR3 sequence (DNA): TGTGCCATCACAAGCTCCTACGAGCAGTACTTC. It codes for CAITSSYEQYF.

This sequence joins TRBV19 and TRBJ2-7, with D tentatively TRBD1 or TRBD2 (7 bases each). This CDR3 is 16 amino acids long. Germline V gene lookup returns CDR1 LNHDA and CDR2 SQIVND (reference sequence). Trimming took off 3 bases at V and 3 bases at J, with 18 bases between the two ends. CDR3 nucleotides: TGTGCCAGTAGTATCGTCCAGGGGGGGAGCTACTACGAGCAGTACTTC. This translates into CASSIVQGGSYYEQYF.